A single T cell receptor beta chain is shown here with its context. Antigen: not known. Donors were ostensibly healthy at sampling, although undocumented immune exposures were probable. Germline CDR1 and CDR2: SGHRS and YFSETQ. V lost 4 bases to trimming and J lost 4 bases; unmatched junction nucleotides: 4. The CDR3 is 14 residues long. The sample comes from a study of cytomegalovirus exposure and HLA in healthy donors. Study-wide context: In terms of ancestry, the Caucasian-associated cluster contained 75% to 90% of the 398 genotyped donors.

Overall study findings and caveats: Cytomegalovirus-associated TCR beta chains were listed, numbering roughly 150. In vitro testing confirmed three CMV-associated chains as specific for CMV antigens.

60 Vbeta and 13 Jbeta primers were used in PCR. Sequenced by immunoSEQ multiplex PCR; TCRdb stores in-frame clones only, minus some. The table shows about 120,000 clones, with around three quarters occurring only once. Material for sequencing was PBMCs. The chain combines TRBV5-1 with TRBJ2-3, with 9 bases identical to TRBD1. The receptor's source is a man between 35 and 55 years old in good health and CMV-seropositive. CDR3 region: CASSPGQGPDTQYF. CDR3 coding DNA: TGCGCCAGCAGCCCGGGACAGGGCCCAGATACGCAGTATTTT.